Presented here are 7 T cell receptor beta chains from one specimen sequenced in a study of T cell responses to AZD1222 COVID-19 vaccine. The protocol was immunoSEQ multiplex PCR, while the TCRdb copy is restricted to in-frame clones and leaves out a portion. The sample consists of tens of thousands of clones, around nine tenths of them appearing once. The input for sequencing was peripheral blood, taken 28 days after the second AZD1222 dose. These receptor sequences come from an adult who received the AZD1222 COVID-19 vaccine.

The V call is TRBV24-1, the J call TRBJ2-1; 11 bases align to TRBD2. J lost 4 bases, V lost 3 bases, and 4 bases had no gene match. This CDR3 region has 16 residues. Germline-derived CDR1 and CDR2 are KGHDR and SFDVKD. This CDR3 is CATSDPGTSGYNEQFF. The CDR3 nucleotides are TGTGCCACCAGTGATCCCGGGACTAGCGGATACAATGAGCAGTTCTTC.

This chain connects TRBV3-1 (or the pseudogene TRBV3-2) to TRBJ2-1; TRBD2 aligns across 9 bases. Per the germline V gene, CDR1 is LGHDT and CDR2 is YNNKEL (reference sequence). The junction had 13 bases not matched to a gene; V was cut back by 0 bases and J by 10 bases. The CDR3 is 17 residues long. The CDR3 loop is CASSQDRGAGGLREQFF. Written as DNA, the CDR3 is TGTGCCAGCAGCCAAGATAGGGGAGCGGGAGGATTAAGGGAGCAGTTCTTC.

The rearrangement joins TRBV9 to TRBJ1-2; 7 nucleotides line up with TRBD1. Germline V gives CDR1 SGDLS, CDR2 YYNGEE. This CDR3 is built from 14 residues. The ends lost 4 bases at V and 4 bases at J; junction bases unmatched: 7. This CDR3 reads CASSPGGGPYGYTF. The CDR3 DNA is TGTGCCAGCAGCCCAGGGGGAGGCCCCTATGGCTACACCTTC.

This chain connects TRBV27 to TRBJ2-1; the D is unclear. The CDR3 runs to 16 residues. Trimming removed 2 bases at V and 3 bases at J, with 14 bases between. Germline V gene lookup returns CDR1 MNHEY and CDR2 SMNVEV (reference sequence). CDR3: CASSLTLGPYYNEQFF. CDR3 in DNA: TGTGCCAGCAGTTTAACCCTTGGACCGTACTACAATGAGCAGTTCTTC.

This clone is a singleton in its sample. This rearrangement joins TRBV21-1 to TRBJ1-2; TRBD1, the table's D call, was not compared with the DNA. TRBV21-1 is a documented pseudogene. The CDR3 has 13 residues. CDR3 nucleotides: TGTGCCAGCAGCAAAAGCAGGGGCCATGGCTACACCTTC. It codes for CASSKSRGHGYTF.

The chain couples TRBV7-8 to TRBJ1-2; 7 positions agree with TRBD1. V dropped 5 bases and J dropped 3; count of bases not matched to a gene: 3. This CDR3 spans 13 amino acids. Germline CDR1 is SGHVS and CDR2 is FQNEAQ. This CDR3 reads CASSTGQYYGYTF. The CDR3, as DNA: TGTGCCAGCAGCACGGGACAGTACTATGGCTACACCTTC.

The CDR3 bases are TGTGCCAGCAGCCAAGTTAGGTCCTACGAGCAGTACTTC. Protein sequence: CASSQVRSYEQYF. This rearrangement joins TRBV3-1 (or the pseudogene TRBV3-2) to TRBJ2-7, with no clear D. This CDR3 comprises 13 residues. Trimming removed 1 base from V and 1 base from J, with 5 bases in between. CDR1 is LGHDT and CDR2 is YNNKEL in the germline V gene (reference sequence).